This TCR beta chain was sequenced for a study of naive and memory T cell subsets (dated by TCRdb to the late 2010s). For context, the study as a whole: An open-source, UMI-based TCR alpha and beta sequencing pipeline was applied to sorted naive and memory peripheral blood T cell subsets. RNA was DNase-treated and reverse transcribed with TCR constant-region primers, mostly using SuperScript III. Complete agreement was observed between the functional CMV T cell responses and the IgG serology results.

From its cysteine to its phenylalanine, the CDR3 spans 14 amino acids. Just CDR3 DNA is preserved here, 42 bases in frame from base 1. The germline V gene (reference sequence) gives CDR1 as MNHNY and CDR2 as SVGAGI. V drops 7 bases and J drops 5 bases, leaving 15 bases in between. From the second PCR step on, the TCR alpha and beta chain libraries were amplified in separate reactions. The CMV status of each donor was determined by measuring IFNgamma production from CD4+ T cells after fresh PBMCs had been stimulated overnight with CMV viral lysate. Using Miltenyi beads, CD4 T cells were first positively selected, and CD8 T cells were then positively selected from the CD4-negative fraction. After staining for CD3, CD4, CD8, CD45RA, CD27 and a live/dead dye, cells were sorted on a BD Aria II into four subsets based on CD45RA and CD27. Three healthy volunteers provided blood, and the blood of each volunteer was split into CD4 and CD8 T cells and then into four differentiation subsets. Around 0.11 L of peripheral blood was collected from each donor, and PBMC were isolated from the blood using Ficoll-Paque PLUS density-gradient centrifugation. The sorted cells were lysed in RLT buffer, after which RNA was extracted using a Qiagen RNeasy kit and kept at -80 degrees C.

This clonotype was counted at least ten times. Its antigen is not yet known. The sample holds no much larger clone one base away, and base qualities are not on file. Libraries were prepared through UMI-ligation and nested PCR. An equimolar mix of two oligonucleotides covering both TRBC1 and TRBC2 was used as the beta constant-region primer. The ligated cDNA went through four rounds of PCR with nested alpha and beta constant-region primers together with the SP2 primer. A single-stranded oligonucleotide bearing the SP2 primer plus a 12-nucleotide UMI was ligated onto the 3' end of the cDNA by T4 RNA ligase 1. The ligation reaction was incubated at 16°C for about 19-24 hours. PCR2 was usually performed as a SYBR Green qPCR and halted at a preset threshold so that over-amplification would not occur. All purifications after the first were performed with Agencourt AMPure XP magnetic beads. Libraries were quantified by Qubit and checked on a TapeStation, where a main peak was expected near 650 bp. Sequencing of the pooled libraries was done on an Illumina MiSeq using v2 2x251 paired-end kits, which typically yielded about 1-2.3 million reads per sample. Each sample's library went into the pool at roughly 4.4 nM, and roughly 5-8% PhiX was added to help with cluster recognition. The paper's processing steps were these. FASTQ reads processed by Demultiplexor were assigned V and J genes by Decombinator through tag matching that tolerated a single base-pair mismatch. Collapsinator relied on UMIs to fix sequencing errors as well as frequency errors caused by PCR heterogeneity. CDR3Translator translated TCRs and extracted CDR3s from the conserved cysteine to the FGXG phenylalanine, flagging non-productive sequences. Gini, Shannon entropy and inverse Simpson indices were calculated on repertoires subsampled to equal numbers of UMI-defined TCRs. Power-law fits to clonotype abundance distributions were performed by maximum likelihood within the linear range. Similar UMI counts, unique TCR numbers and clonal distributions were obtained with the pipeline and with MIGEC on one naive CD8 sample. In one analysis, naive TCRs also found in any memory subset of the same donor were removed from the naive repertoire. Repertoires were searched for about 7,300 CMV-associated CDR3 sequences compiled from VDJdb and a published dataset. In TCRdb, the public reads were trimmed at Q25 with fastp and aligned with MiXCR, with productive beta chains retained. Rows are combined by CDR3 protein, so each entry shows the most common genes and DNA. For this entry, the V and J calls and clone size follow TCRdb and not the study's own pipeline. Recorded for this sample are roughly 100,000 distinct CDR3 sequences; 13% to 15% of them occurred a single time. Jointly, the top ten make up roughly 2.8% of the sample.

General findings and caveats noted by the study authors: Single alpha or beta chain sequences, rather than paired alpha/beta receptors, were used to define clonotypes. RNA-based TCR counts may be affected by expression changes linked to T cell activation and differentiation. Once error correction was done, more than 95% of naive TCR sequences showed up just once, which made the naive abundance distributions much steeper than those of the memory subsets. Gini index rose and Shannon and inverse Simpson diversity fell from naive through CM, EM and EMRA in both CD4 and CD8 cells. A few larger clonotypes were found in naive repertoires, especially CD8, and these larger clonotypes were possibly memory cells re-expressing CD45RA. A power law was followed by TCR abundance, with an exponent that differed between naive and memory subsets but was consistent across the three individuals. The repertoire findings for the naive and memory subsets could not be validated, as no ground truth was available.

The sample was naive CD8+ T cells from blood. Read against the paper, the sample's cell subset or site label means: naive T cells, CD45RA high CD27+. This TCR derives from a human donor in good health. Rearrangement joined TRBV6-6 to TRBJ2-1, with TRBD2 as a weak D call on 5 bases. The CDR3 in this case is CASIEEVFNNEQFF. The DNA sequence is as follows: TGTGCCAGCATCGAGGAGGTGTTTAACAATGAGCAGTTCTTC.